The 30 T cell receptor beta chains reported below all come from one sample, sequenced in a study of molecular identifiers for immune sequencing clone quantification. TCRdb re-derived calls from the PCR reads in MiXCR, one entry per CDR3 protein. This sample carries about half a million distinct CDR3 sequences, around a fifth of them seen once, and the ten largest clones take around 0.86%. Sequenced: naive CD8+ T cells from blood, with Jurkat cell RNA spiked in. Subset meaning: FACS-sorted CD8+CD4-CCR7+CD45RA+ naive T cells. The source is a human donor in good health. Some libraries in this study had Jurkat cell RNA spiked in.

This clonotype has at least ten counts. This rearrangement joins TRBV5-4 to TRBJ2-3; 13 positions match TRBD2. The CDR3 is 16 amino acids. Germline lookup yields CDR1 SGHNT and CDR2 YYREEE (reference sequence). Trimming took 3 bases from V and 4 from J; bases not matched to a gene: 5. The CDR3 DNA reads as TGTGCCAGCAGCTCTCCGGGACTAGCGGGATCAGATACGCAGTATTTT. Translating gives CASSSPGLAGSDTQYF.

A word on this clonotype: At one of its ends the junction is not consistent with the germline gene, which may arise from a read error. The CDR3 coding sequence is TGTGCCAGCAGTCCCCCGCTCCAAGAGAGGACCCAGTGCTTC. It codes for CASSPPLQERTQCF. The chain couples TRBV12-3 or TRBV12-4 to TRBJ2-5, with D unresolved. The CDR3 loop spans 14 amino acids.

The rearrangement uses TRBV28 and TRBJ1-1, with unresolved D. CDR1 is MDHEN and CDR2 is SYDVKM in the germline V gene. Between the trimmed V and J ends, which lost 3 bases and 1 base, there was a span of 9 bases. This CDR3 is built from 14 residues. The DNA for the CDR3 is TGTGCCAGCAGTTTCTCTTACCCGAACACTGAAGCTTTCTTT. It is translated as CASSFSYPNTEAFF.

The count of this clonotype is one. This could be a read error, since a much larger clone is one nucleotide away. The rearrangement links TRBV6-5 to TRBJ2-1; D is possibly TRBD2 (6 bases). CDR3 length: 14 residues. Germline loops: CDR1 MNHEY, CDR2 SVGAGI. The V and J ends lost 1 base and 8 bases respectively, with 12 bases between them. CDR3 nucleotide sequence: TGTGCCAGCAGTTACTTAGGAGGCGGGGATGAGCAGTTCTTC. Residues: CASSYLGGGDEQFF.

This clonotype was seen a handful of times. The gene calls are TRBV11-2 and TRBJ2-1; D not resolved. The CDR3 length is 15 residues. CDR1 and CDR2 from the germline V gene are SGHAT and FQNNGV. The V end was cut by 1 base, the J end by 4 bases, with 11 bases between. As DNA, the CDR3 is TGTGCCAGCAGCTTAGGTGCCCCCGGGTACAATGAGCAGTTCTTC. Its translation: CASSLGAPGYNEQFF.

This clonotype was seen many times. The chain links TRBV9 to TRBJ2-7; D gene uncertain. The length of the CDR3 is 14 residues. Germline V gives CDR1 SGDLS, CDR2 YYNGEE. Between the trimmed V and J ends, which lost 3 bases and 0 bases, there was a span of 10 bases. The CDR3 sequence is CASSARVSSYEQYF. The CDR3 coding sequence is TGTGCCAGCAGCGCCCGTGTAAGCTCCTACGAGCAGTACTTC.

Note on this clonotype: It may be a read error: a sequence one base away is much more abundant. Here the CDR3 DNA reads TGTGCCAGCAGCTTGGAGAGACGGGGCACCGAGTACTTC. Translating it yields CASSLERRGTEYF. This rearrangement joins TRBV5-6 to TRBJ2-7, with D perhaps TRBD1 or TRBD2 (5 bases each). V lost 0 bases to trimming and J lost 11 bases, with 15 bases between them. Germline lookup yields CDR1 SGHDT and CDR2 YYEEEE. The CDR3 covers 13 residues.

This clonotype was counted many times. In DNA form, the CDR3 reads TGTGCCAGCAGCTTAGTCCCGTTGCGCGAGCAGTACTTC. It is translated as CASSLVPLREQYF. V usage is TRBV7-2 and J usage is TRBJ2-7; no clear D. The CDR3 contains 13 residues. CDR1 is SGHTA and CDR2 is FQGNSA in the germline V gene. Trimming pared 1 base from V and 6 bases from J, leaving 10 bases between.

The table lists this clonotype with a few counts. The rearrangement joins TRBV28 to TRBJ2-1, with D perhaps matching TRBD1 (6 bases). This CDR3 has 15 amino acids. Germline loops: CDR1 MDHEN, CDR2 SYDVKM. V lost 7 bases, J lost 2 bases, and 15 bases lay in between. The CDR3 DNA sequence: TGTGCCAGCAAACCCCGGGACAAACCCTACAATGAGCAGTTCTTC. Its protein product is CASKPRDKPYNEQFF. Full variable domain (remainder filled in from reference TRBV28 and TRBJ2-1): DVKVTQSSRYLVKRTGEKVFLECVQDMDHENMFWYRQDPGLGLRLIYFSYDVKMKEKGDIPEGYSVSREKKERFSLILESASTNQTSMYLCASKPRDKPYNEQFFGPGTRLTVL.

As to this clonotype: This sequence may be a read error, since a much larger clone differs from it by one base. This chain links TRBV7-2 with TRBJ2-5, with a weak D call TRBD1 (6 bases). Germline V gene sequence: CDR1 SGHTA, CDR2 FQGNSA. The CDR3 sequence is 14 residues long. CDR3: CASSSSTGYETQHF. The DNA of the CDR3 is TGTGCCAGCAGCTCGTCGACAGGTTATGAGACCCAGCACTTC.

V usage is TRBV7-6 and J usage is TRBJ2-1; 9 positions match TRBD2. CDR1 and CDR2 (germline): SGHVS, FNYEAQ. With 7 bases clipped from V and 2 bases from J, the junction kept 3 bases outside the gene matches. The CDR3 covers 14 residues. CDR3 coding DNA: TGTGCCAGCAATAGCGGGGGAACCTACAATGAGCAGTTCTTC. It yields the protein CASNSGGTYNEQFF.

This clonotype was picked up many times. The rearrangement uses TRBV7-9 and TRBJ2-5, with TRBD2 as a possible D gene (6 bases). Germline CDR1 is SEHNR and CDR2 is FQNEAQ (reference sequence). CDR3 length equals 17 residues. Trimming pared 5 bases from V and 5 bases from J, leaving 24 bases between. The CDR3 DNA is TGTGCCAGCAGCCGCCAGATGGGTCGGGAGTTGCGGGAGACCCAGTACTTC. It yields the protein CASSRQMGRELRETQYF.

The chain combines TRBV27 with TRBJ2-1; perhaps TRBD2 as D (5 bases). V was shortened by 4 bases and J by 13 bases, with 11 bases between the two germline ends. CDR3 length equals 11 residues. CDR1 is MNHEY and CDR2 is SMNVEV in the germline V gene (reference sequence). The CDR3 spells CASSSGISQFF. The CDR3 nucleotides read TGTGCCAGCAGTTCCGGGATTTCTCAGTTCTTC.

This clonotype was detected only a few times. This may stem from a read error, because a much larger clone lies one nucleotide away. Here the CDR3 DNA reads TGTGCCAGCAGCTTAAACCCCGGGGAGCTGTTTTTT. Amino acid sequence: CASSLNPGELFF. J is TRBJ2-2 and V is TRBV7-3; no firm D call. Germline V CDR1 and CDR2: SGHTA, FQGTGA. CDR3 size: 12 residues. Trimming stripped 1 base from V and 6 bases from J, with 3 bases between.

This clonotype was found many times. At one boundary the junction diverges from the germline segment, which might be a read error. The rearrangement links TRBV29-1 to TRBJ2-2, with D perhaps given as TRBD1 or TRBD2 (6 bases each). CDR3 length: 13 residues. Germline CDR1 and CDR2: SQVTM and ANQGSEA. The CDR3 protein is CSAEGGGTGELFF. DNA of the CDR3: TGCAGCGCTGAAGGGGGAGGAACCGGGGAGCTGTTTTTT.

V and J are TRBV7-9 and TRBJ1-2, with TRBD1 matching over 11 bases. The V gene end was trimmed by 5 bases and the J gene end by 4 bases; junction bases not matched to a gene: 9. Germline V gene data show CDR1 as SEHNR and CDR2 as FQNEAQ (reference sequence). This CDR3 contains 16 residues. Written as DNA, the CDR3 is TGTGCCAGCAGCCCTAGGACAGGGGGCGCGATCTATGGCTACACCTTC. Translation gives CASSPRTGGAIYGYTF.

This CDR3 is CAWDTGGTEAFF. CDR3 coding DNA: TGTGCCTGGGATACAGGGGGCACTGAAGCTTTCTTT. The chain has TRBV30 and TRBJ1-1; 8 bases agree with TRBD1. With V trimmed by 5 bases and J by 4 bases, 3 bases remained unmatched. Germline CDR1 is GTSNPN and CDR2 is SVGIG (reference sequence). This CDR3 is built from 12 residues.

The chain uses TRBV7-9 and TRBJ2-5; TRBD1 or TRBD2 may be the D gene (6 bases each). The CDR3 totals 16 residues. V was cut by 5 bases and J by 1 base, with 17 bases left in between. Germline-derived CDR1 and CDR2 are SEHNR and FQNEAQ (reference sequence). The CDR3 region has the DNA TGTGCCAGCAGCCATCGGGGGCCTGGGACCCAAGAGACCCAGTACTTC. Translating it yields CASSHRGPGTQETQYF.

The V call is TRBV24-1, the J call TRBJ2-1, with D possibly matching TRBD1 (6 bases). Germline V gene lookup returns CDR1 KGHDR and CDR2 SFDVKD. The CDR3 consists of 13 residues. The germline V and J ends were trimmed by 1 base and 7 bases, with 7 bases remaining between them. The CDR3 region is CATSDFTGNEQFF. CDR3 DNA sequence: TGTGCCACCAGTGATTTCACAGGGAATGAGCAGTTCTTC.

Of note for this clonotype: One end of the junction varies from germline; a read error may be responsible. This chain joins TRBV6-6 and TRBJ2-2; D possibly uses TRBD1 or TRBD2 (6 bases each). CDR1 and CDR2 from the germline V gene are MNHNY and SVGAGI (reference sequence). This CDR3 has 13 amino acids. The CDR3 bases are TGTGCCAGCACGATCGGGGGCACCGGGGGGCTGTTTTTT. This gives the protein CASTIGGTGGLFF.

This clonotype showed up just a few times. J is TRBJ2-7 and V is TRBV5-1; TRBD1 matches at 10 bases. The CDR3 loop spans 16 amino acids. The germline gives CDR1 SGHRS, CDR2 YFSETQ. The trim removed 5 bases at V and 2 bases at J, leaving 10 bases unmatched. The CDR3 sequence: CASSPNPGQGTYEQYF. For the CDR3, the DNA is TGCGCCAGCAGTCCGAACCCGGGACAGGGGACCTACGAGCAGTACTTC.

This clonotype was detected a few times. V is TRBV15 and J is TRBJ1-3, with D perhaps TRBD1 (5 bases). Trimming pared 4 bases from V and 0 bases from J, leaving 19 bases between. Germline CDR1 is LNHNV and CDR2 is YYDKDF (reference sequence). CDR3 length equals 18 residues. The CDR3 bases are TGTGCCACCAGCACCCGGGACCCCCTGTTAAGCTCTGGAAACACCATATATTTT. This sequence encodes CATSTRDPLLSSGNTIYF.

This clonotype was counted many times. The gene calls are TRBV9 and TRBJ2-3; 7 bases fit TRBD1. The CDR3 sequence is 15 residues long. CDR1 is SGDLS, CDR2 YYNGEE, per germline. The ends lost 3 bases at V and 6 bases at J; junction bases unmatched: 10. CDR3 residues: CASSGRDSPLDTQYF. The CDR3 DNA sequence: TGTGCCAGCAGCGGCCGGGACAGCCCTTTGGATACGCAGTATTTT.

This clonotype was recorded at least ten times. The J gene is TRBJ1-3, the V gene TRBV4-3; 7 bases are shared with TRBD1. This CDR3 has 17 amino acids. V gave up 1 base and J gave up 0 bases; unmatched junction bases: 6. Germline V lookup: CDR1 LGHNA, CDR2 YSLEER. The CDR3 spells CASSQAGQASSGNTIYF. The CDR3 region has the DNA TGCGCCAGCAGCCAAGCCGGACAGGCAAGCTCTGGAAACACCATATATTTT.

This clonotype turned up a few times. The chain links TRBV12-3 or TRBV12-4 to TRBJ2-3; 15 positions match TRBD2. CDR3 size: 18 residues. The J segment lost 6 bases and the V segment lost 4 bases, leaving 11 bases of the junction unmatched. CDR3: CASSSGTSGGPAVDTQYF. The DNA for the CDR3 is TGTGCCAGCAGTTCCGGGACTAGCGGGGGGCCTGCAGTGGATACGCAGTATTTT.

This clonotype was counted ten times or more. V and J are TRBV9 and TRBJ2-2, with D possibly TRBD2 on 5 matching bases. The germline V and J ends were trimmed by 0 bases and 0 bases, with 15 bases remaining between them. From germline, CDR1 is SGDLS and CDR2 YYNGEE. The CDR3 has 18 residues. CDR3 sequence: CASSVAGGPFANTGELFF. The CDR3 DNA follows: TGTGCCAGCAGCGTAGCCGGAGGTCCCTTCGCGAACACCGGGGAGCTGTTTTTT.

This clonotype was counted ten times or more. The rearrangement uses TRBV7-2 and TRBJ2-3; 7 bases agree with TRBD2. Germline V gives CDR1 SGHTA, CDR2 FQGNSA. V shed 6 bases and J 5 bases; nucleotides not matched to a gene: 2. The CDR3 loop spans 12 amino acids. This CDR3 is CASSTSVDTQYF. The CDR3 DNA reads TGTGCCAGCAGTACTAGCGTAGATACGCAGTATTTT.

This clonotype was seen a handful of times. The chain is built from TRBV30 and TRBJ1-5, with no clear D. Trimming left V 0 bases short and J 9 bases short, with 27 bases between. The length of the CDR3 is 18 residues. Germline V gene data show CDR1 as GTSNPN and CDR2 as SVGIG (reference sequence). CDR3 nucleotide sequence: TGTGCCTGGAGTGTAAGAGGGCATCGGGAAAACCCTTACGTGCCCCAGCATTTT. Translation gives CAWSVRGHRENPYVPQHF.

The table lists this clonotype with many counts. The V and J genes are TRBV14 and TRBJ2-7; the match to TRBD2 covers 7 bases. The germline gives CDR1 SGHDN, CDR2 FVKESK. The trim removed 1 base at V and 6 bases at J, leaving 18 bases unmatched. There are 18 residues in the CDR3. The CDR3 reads CASSQGQVVTSLRSEQYF. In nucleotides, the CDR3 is TGTGCCAGCAGCCAAGGTCAGGTGGTGACTAGCCTGAGGAGCGAGCAGTACTTC. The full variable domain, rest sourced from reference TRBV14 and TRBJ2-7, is EAGVTQFPSHSVIEKGQTVTLRCDPISGHDNLYWYRRVMGKEIKFLLHFVKESKQDESGMPNNRFLAERTGGTYSTLKVQPAELEDSGVYFCASSQGQVVTSLRSEQYFGPGTRLTVT.

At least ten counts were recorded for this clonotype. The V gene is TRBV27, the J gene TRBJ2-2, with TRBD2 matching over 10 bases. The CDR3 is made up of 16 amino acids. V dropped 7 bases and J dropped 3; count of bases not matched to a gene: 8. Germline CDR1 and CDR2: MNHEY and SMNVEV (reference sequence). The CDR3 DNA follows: TGTGCCAGCACGGGTAGCGGGGGGCGATACACCGGGGAGCTGTTTTTT. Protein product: CASTGSGGRYTGELFF.